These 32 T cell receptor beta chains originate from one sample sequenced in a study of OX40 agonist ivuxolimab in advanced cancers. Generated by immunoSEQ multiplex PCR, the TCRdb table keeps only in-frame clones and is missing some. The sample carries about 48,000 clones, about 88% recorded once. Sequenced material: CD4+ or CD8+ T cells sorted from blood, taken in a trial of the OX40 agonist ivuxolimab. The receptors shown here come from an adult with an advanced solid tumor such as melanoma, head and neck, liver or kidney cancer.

In nucleotides, the CDR3 is TGTGCCAGCTCACAGCTAGGTCTCGGCACAGGGGATGTGCACGAGCAGTACTTC. It yields the protein CASSQLGLGTGDVHEQYF. The V gene is TRBV18, the J gene TRBJ2-7; 7 nucleotides line up with TRBD1. The CDR3 contains 18 residues. V lost 4 bases and J lost 5; bases outside the gene matches: 20. Germline CDR1 KGHSH, CDR2 LQKENI.

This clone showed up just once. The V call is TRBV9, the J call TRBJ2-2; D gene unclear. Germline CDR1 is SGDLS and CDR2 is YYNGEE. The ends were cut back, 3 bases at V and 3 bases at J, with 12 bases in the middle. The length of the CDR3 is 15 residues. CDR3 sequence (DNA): TGTGCCAGCAGCGCTGGTGCTAGGGACACCGGGGAGCTGTTTTTT. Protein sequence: CASSAGARDTGELFF.

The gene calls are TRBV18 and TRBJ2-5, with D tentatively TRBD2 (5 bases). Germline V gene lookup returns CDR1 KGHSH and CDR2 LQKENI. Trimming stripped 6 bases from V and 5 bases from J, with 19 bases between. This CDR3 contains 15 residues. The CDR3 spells CASSPRTAIWETQYF. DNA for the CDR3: TGTGCCAGCTCCCCTCGGACTGCCATTTGGGAGACCCAGTACTTC.

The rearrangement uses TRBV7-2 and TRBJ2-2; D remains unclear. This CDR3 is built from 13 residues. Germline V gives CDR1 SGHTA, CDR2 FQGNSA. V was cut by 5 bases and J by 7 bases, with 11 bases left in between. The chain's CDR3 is CASSGVGVGELFF. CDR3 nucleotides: TGTGCCAGCAGCGGCGTTGGGGTCGGGGAGCTGTTTTTT.

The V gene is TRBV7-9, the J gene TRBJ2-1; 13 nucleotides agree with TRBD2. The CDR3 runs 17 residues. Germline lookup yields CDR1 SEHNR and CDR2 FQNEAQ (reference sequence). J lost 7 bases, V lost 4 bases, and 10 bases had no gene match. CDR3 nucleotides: TGTGCCAGCAGCTGGCCCACGGGACTAGCGGGAATGAATGAGCAGTTCTTC. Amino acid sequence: CASSWPTGLAGMNEQFF.

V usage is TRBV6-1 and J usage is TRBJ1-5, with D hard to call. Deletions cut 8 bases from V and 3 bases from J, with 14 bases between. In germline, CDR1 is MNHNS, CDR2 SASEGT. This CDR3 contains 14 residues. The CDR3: CASVRAGNNQPQHF. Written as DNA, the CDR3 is TGTGCCAGCGTACGGGCCGGTAACAATCAGCCCCAGCATTTT.

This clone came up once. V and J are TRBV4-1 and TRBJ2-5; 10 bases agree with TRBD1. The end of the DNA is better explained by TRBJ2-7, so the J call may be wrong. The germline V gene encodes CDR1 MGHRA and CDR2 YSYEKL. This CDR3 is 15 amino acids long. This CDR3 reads CASSRPGTGDHEQYF. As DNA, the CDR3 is TGCGCCAGCAGCCGCCCCGGGACAGGGGATCACGAGCAGTACTTC.

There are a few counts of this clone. CDR3 sequence (DNA): TGTGCCAGCAGCTCGGGACAGGACTCCTCGCCCCAGCATTTT. Translation gives CASSSGQDSSPQHF. The genes are TRBV7-9 and TRBJ1-5; 8 bases line up with TRBD1. The CDR3 loop spans 14 amino acids. CDR1 is SEHNR and CDR2 is FQNEAQ in the germline V gene (reference sequence). J was trimmed by 9 bases and V by 4 bases; bases with no gene match: 8. The full variable domain, its missing parts supplied by reference TRBV7-9 and TRBJ1-5, is DTGVSQNPRHKITKRGQNVTFRCDPISEHNRLYWYRQTLGQGPEFLTYFQNEAQLEKSRLLSDRFSAERPKGSFSTLEIQRTEQGDSAMYLCASSSGQDSSPQHFGDGTRLSIL.

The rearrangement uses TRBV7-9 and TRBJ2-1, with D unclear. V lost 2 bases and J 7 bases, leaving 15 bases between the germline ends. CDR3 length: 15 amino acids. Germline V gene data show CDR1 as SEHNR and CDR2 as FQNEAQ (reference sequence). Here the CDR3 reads CASSLTSHVGNEQFF. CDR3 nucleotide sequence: TGTGCCAGCAGCTTAACTTCGCATGTAGGAAATGAGCAGTTCTTC.

The CDR3 is CATSQDYSGNTIYF. CDR3 nucleotides: TGTGCCACCAGTCAGGACTACTCTGGAAACACCATATATTTT. V gene TRBV15 combines with J gene TRBJ1-3; D remains unclear. Germline values: CDR1 LNHNV, CDR2 YYDKDF (reference sequence). The CDR3 contains 14 residues. V lost 6 bases to trimming and J lost 0 bases, with 9 bases between them.

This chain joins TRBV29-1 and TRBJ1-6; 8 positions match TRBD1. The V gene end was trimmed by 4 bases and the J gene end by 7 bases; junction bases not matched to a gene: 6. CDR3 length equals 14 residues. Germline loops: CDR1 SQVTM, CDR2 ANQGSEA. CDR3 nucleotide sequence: TGCAGCGTTGTACAGGGGGGGAGAAATTCACCCCTCCACTTT. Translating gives CSVVQGGRNSPLHF.

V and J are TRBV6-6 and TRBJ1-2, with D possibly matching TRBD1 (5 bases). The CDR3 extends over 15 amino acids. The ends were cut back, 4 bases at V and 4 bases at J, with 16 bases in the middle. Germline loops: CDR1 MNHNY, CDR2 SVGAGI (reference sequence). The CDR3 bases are TGTGCCAGCAGTTCTTCCGGGGCCTGGGGCTATGGCTACACCTTC. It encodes CASSSSGAWGYGYTF.

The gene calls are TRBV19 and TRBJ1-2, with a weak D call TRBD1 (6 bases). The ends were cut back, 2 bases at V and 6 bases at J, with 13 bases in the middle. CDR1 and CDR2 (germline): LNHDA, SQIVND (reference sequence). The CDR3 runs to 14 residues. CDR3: CASSISQGLHGYTF. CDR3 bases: TGTGCCAGTAGTATAAGTCAGGGGTTACATGGCTACACCTTC.

Here the CDR3 reads CASSIESGRDYGYTF. The CDR3 DNA follows: TGTGCCAGTAGTATAGAATCGGGAAGGGACTATGGCTACACCTTC. The chain employs TRBV19 and TRBJ1-2; D is ambiguous. The CDR3 is 15 amino acids. Germline-derived CDR1 and CDR2 are LNHDA and SQIVND (reference sequence). Trimming removed 0 bases from V and 3 bases from J, with 11 bases in between.

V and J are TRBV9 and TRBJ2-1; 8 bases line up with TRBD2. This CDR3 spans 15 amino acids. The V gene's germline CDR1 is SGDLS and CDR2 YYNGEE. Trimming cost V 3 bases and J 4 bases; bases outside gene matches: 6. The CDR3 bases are TGTGCCAGCAGCGGATCGCTAGCGGGTTACAATGAGCAGTTCTTC. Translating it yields CASSGSLAGYNEQFF.

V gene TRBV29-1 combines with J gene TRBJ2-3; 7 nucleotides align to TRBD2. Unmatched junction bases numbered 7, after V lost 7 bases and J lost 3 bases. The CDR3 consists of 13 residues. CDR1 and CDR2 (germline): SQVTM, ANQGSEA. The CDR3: CSAGTTATDTQYF. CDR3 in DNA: TGCAGCGCTGGGACTACTGCAACAGATACGCAGTATTTT.

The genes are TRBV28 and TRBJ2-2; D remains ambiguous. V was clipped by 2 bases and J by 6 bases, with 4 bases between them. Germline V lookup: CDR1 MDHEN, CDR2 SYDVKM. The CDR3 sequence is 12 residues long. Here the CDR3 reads CASSLGAGELFF. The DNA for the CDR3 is TGTGCCAGCAGTTTAGGGGCCGGGGAGCTGTTTTTT.

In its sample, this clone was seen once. CDR3: CASSLADFTDTQYF. CDR3 coding DNA: TGTGCCAGCAGCTTAGCGGATTTCACAGATACGCAGTATTTT. This rearrangement joins TRBV11-2 to TRBJ2-3; D not certain. From germline, CDR1 is SGHAT and CDR2 FQNNGV. This CDR3 has 14 amino acids. Between the trimmed V and J ends, which lost 1 base and 2 bases, there was a span of 7 bases.

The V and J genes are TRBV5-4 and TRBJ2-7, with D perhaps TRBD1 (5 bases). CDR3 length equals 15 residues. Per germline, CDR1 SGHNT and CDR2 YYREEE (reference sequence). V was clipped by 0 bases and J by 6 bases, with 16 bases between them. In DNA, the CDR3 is TGTGCCAGCAGCTTGGCTGGCAGGGCTTGGTCCGAGCAGTACTTC. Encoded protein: CASSLAGRAWSEQYF.

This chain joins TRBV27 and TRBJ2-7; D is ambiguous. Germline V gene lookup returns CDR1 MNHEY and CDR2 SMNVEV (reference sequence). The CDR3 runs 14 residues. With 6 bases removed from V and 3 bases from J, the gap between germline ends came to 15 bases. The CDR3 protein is CASRPLRGIYEQYF. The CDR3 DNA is TGTGCCAGCAGACCGTTACGCGGCATCTACGAGCAGTACTTC.

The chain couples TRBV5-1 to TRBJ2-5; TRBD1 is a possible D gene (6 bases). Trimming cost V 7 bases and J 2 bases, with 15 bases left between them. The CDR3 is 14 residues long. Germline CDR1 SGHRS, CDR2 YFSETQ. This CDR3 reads CASSVQGPQETQYF. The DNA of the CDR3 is TGCGCCAGCTCGGTACAGGGCCCTCAAGAGACCCAGTACTTC. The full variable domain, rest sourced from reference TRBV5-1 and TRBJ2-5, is KAGVTQTPRYLIKTRGQQVTLSCSPISGHRSVSWYQQTPGQGLQFLFEYFSETQRNKGNFPGRFSGRQFSNSRSEMNVSTLELGDSALYLCASSVQGPQETQYFGPGTRLLVL.

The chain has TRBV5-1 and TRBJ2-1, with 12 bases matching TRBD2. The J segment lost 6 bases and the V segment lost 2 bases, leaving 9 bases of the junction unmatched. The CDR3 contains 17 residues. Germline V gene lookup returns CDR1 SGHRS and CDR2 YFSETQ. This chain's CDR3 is CASSLFRLAGEANEQFF. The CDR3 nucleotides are TGCGCCAGCAGCTTATTCCGACTAGCGGGGGAGGCCAATGAGCAGTTCTTC.

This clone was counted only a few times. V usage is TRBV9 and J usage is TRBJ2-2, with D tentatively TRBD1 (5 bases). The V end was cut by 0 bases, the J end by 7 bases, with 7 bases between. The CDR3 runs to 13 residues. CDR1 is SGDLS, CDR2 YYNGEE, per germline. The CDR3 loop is CASSVEGIGELFF. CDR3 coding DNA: TGTGCCAGCAGCGTAGAGGGGATCGGGGAGCTGTTTTTT.

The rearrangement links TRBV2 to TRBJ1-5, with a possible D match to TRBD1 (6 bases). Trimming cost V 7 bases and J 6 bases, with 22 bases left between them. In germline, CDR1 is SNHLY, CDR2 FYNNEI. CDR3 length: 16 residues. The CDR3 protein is CASTNPLRGIAQPQHF. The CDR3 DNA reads TGTGCCAGCACCAATCCCTTAAGGGGGATAGCTCAGCCCCAGCATTTT.

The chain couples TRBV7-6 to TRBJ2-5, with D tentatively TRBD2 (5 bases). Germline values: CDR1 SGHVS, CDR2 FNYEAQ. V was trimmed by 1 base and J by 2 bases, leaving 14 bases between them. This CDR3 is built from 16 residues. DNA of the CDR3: TGTGCCAGCAGCTTAGGGGTTGCGACGGGACAAGAGACCCAGTACTTC. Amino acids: CASSLGVATGQETQYF.

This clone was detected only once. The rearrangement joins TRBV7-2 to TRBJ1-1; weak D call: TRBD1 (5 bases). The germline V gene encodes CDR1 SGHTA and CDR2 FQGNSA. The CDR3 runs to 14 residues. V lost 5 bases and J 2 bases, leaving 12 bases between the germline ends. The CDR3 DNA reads TGTGCCAGCAGCCTCGACAGAATTAACACTGAAGCTTTCTTT. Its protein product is CASSLDRINTEAFF.

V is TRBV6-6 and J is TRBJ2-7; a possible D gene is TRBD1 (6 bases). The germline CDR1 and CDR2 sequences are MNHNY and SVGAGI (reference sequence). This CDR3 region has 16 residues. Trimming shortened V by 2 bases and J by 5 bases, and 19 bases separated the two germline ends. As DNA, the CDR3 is TGTGCCAGCAGTTACGGGACAAACTCTCGTATGGACGAGCAGTACTTC. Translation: CASSYGTNSRMDEQYF.

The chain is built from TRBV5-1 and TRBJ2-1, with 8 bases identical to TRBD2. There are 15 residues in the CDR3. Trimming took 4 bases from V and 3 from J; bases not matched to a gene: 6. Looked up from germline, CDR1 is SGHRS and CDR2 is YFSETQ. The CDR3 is CASSPGLGLYNEQFF. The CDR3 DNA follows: TGCGCCAGCAGCCCGGGACTAGGACTCTACAATGAGCAGTTCTTC.

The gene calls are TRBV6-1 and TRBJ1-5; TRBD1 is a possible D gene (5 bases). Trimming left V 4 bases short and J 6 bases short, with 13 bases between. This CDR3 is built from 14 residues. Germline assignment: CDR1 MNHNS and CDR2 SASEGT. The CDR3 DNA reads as TGTGCCAGCAGTGGCACCGGGGGTCCTCAGCCCCAGCATTTT. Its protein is CASSGTGGPQPQHF.

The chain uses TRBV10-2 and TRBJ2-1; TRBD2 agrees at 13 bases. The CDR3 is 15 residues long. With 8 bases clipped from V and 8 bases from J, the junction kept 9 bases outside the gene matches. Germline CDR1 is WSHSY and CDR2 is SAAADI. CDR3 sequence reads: CASRWTSGSTDEQFF. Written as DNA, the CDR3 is TGCGCCAGCCGTTGGACTAGCGGGAGTACTGATGAGCAGTTCTTC.

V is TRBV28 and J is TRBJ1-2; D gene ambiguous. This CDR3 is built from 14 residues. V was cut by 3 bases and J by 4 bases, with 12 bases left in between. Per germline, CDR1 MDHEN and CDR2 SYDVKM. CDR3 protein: CASSFYQALYGYTF. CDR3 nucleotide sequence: TGTGCCAGCAGTTTTTATCAGGCCCTCTATGGCTACACCTTC.

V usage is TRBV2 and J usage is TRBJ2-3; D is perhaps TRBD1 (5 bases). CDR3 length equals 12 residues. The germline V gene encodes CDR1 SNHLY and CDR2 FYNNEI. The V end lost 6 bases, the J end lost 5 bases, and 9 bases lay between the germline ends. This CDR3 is CASRGVGDTQYF. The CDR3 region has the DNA TGTGCCAGCAGAGGGGTTGGAGATACGCAGTATTTT.